A single T cell receptor beta chain is shown here with its context. Its specificity is not known. This sample was included in a study of CD8 T cells in ankylosing spondylitis. Notes on the study in general: Disease-linked clones displayed a CD8+ phenotype and appeared relatively rarely in peripheral blood. Clones tied to disease were said to be significantly enriched in matched ankylosing spondylitis synovial fluid.

Quantitative barcoded 5'-RACE was used to prepare TCR beta libraries. TCRdb re-called the 5' RACE reads with MiXCR, one entry per CDR3 protein. Among 250,000 or so distinct CDR3 sequences listed, roughly 25% were seen once. This TCR was sampled from a male donor with ankylosing spondylitis or in good health (not recorded which). What was sequenced was blood, either unsorted or a sorted T cell fraction (not recorded which).

The CDR3 here is CASTMETWDYEQYF. CDR3 bases: TGTGCCAGCACCATGGAAACTTGGGACTACGAGCAGTACTTC. This chain uses TRBV6-2 or TRBV6-3 with TRBJ2-7; D unresolved. The CDR3 is made up of 14 amino acids. The germline gives CDR1 MNHEY, CDR2 SVGEGT. V shed 7 bases and J shed 3 bases, with 16 bases lying between them.